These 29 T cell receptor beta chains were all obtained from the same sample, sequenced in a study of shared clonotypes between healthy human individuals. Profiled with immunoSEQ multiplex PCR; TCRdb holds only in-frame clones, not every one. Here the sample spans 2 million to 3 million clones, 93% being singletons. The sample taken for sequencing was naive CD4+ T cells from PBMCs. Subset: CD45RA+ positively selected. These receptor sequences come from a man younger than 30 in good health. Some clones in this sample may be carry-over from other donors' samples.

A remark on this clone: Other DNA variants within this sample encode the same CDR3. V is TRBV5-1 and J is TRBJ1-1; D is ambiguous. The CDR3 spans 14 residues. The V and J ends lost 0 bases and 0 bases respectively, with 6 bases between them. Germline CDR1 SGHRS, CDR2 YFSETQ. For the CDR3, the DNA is TGCGCCAGCAGCTTGGCGCGCCTGAACACTGAAGCTTTCTTT. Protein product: CASSLARLNTEAFF.

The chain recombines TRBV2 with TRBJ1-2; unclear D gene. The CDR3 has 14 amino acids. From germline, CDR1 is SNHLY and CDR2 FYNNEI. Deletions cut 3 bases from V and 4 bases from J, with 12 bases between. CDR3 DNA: TGTGCCAGCAGTGAGTGGGGTCCTTCCTATGGCTACACCTTC. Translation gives CASSEWGPSYGYTF. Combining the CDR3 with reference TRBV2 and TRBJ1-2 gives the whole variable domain EPEVTQTPSHQVTQMGQEVILRCVPISNHLYFYWYRQILGQKVEFLVSFYNNEISEKSEIFDDQFSVERPDGSNFTLKIRSTKLEDSAMYFCASSEWGPSYGYTFGSGTRLTVV.

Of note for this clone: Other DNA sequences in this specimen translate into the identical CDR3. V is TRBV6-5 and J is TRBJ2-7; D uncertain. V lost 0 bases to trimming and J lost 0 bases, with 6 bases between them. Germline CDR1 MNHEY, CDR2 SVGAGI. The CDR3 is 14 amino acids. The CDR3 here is CASSYSRDSYEQYF. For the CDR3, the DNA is TGTGCCAGCAGTTACTCGAGAGACTCCTACGAGCAGTACTTC.

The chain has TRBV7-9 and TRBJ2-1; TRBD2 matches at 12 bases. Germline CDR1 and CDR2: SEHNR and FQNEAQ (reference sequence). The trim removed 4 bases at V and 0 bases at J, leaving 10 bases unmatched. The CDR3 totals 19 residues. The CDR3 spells CASSSPTSGRIVSYNEQFF. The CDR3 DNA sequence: TGTGCCAGCAGCTCCCCGACTAGCGGGAGAATTGTCTCCTACAATGAGCAGTTCTTC.

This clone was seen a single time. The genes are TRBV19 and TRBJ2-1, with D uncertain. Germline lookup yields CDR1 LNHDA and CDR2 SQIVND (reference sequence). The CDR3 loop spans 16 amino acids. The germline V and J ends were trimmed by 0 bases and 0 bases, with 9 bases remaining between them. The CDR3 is CASSIDRLSSYNEQFF. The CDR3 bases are TGTGCCAGTAGTATAGACCGACTGTCCTCCTACAATGAGCAGTTCTTC.

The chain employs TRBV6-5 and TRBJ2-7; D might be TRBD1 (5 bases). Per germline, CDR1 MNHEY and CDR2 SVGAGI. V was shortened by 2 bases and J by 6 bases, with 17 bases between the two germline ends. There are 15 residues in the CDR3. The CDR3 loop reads CASSYQGTLASEQYF. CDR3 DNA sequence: TGTGCCAGCAGTTACCAGGGAACCTTAGCTAGCGAGCAGTACTTC.

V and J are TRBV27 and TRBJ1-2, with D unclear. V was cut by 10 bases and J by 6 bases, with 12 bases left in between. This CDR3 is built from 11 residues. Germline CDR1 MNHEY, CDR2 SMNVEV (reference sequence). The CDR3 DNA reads TGTGCCACCGGGAGGTCCGATGGCTACACCTTC. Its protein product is CATGRSDGYTF.

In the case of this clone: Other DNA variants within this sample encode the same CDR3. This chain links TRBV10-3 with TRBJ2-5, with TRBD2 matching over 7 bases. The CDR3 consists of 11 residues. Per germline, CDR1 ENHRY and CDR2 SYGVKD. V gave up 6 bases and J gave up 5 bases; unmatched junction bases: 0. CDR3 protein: CAIRGGETQYF. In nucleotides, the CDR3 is TGTGCCATCAGGGGGGGGGAGACCCAGTACTTC.

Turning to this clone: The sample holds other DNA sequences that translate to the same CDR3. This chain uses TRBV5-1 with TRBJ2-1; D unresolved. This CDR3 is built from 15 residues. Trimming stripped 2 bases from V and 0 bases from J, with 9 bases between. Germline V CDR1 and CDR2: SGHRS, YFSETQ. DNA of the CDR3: TGCGCCAGCAGCTTATCGGTGAGCTCCTACAATGAGCAGTTCTTC. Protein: CASSLSVSSYNEQFF.

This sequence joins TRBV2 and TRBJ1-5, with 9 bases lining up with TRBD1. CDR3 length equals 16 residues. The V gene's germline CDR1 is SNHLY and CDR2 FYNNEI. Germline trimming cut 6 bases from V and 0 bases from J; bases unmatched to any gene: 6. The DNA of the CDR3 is TGTGCCAGCAGGAAAACAGGGGGCAATAGCAATCAGCCCCAGCATTTT. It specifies CASRKTGGNSNQPQHF.

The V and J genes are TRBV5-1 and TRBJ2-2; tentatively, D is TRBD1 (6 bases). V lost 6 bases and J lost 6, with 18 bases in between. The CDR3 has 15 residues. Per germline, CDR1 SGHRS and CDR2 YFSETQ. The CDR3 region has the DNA TGCGCCAGCACCCCCCAGGGGATTCAGGCCGGGGAGCTGTTTTTT. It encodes CASTPQGIQAGELFF.

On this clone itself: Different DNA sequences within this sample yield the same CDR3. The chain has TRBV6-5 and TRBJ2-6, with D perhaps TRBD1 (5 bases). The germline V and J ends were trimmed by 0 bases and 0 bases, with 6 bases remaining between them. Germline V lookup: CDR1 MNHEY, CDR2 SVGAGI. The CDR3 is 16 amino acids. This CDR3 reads CASSYSRGSGANVLTF. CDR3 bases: TGTGCCAGCAGTTACTCAAGGGGCTCTGGGGCCAACGTCCTGACTTTC.

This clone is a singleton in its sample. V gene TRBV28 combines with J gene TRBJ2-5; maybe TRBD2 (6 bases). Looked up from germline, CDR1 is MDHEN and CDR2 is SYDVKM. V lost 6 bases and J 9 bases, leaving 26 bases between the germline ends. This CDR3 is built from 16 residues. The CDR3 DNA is TGTGCCAGCAGCCTAGGGGAGAGAGACAGCGGGCCGGCCCAGTACTTC. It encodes CASSLGERDSGPAQYF. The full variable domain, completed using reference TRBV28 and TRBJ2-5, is DVKVTQSSRYLVKRTGEKVFLECVQDMDHENMFWYRQDPGLGLRLIYFSYDVKMKEKGDIPEGYSVSREKKERFSLILESASTNQTSMYLCASSLGERDSGPAQYFGPGTRLLVL.

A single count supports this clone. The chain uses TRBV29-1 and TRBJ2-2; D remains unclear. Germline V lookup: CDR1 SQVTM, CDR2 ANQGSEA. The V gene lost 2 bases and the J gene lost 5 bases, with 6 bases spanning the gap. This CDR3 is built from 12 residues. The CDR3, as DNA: TGCAGCGTTGAATTAGGGACCGGGGAGCTGTTTTTT. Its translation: CSVELGTGELFF.

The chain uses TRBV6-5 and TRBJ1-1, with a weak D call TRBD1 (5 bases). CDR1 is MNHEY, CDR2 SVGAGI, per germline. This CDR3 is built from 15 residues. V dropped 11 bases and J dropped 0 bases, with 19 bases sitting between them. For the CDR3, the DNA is TGTGCCTCAAGAGGCAAGGGACGGTTGAACACTGAAGCTTTCTTT. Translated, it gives CASRGKGRLNTEAFF.

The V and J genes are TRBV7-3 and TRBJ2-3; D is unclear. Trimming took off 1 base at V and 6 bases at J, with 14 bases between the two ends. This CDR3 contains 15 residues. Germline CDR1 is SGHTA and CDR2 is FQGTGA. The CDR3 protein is CASSLMVVPTDTQYF. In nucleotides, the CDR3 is TGTGCCAGCAGCTTAATGGTTGTTCCTACGGATACGCAGTATTTT. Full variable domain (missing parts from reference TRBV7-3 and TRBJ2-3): GAGVSQTPSNKVTEKGKYVELRCDPISGHTALYWYRQSLGQGPEFLIYFQGTGAADDSGLPNDRFFAVRPEGSVSTLKIQRTERGDSAVYLCASSLMVVPTDTQYFGPGTRLTVL.

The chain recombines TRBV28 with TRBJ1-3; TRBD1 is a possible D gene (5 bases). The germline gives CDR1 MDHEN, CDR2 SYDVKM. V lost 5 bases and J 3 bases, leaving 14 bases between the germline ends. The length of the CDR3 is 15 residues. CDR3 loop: CASSTPGTYGNTIYF. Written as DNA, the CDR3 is TGTGCCAGCAGTACCCCGGGGACGTATGGAAACACCATATATTTT.

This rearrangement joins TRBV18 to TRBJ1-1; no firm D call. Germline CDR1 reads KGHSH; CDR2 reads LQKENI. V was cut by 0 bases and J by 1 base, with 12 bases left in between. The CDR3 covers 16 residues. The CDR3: CASSPPGRGGNTEAFF. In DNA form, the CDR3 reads TGTGCCAGCTCACCACCAGGGCGGGGAGGGAACACTGAAGCTTTCTTT. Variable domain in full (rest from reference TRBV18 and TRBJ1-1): NAGVMQNPRHLVRRRGQEARLRCSPMKGHSHVYWYRQLPEEGLKFMVYLQKENIIDESGMPKERFSAEFPKEGPSILRIQQVVRGDSAAYFCASSPPGRGGNTEAFFGQGTRLTVV.

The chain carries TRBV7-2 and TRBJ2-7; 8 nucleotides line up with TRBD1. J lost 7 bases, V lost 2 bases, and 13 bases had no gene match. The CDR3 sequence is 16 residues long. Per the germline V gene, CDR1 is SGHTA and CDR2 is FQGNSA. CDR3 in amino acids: CASSLRVTGDLGEQYF. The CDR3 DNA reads TGTGCCAGCAGCTTACGTGTGACAGGGGATCTGGGGGAGCAGTACTTC.

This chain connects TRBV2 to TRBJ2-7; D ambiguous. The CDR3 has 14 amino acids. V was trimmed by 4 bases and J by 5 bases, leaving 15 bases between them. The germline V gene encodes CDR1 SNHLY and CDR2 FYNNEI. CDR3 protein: CASSGVSSGDEQYF. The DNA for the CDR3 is TGTGCCAGCAGTGGGGTCTCCTCCGGCGACGAGCAGTACTTC.

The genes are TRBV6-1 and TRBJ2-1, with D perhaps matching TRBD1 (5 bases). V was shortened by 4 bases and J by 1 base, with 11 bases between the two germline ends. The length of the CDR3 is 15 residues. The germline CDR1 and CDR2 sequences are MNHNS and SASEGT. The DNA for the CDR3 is TGTGCCAGCAGTGGCCAGGGCCCTTCCTACAATGAGCAGTTCTTC. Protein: CASSGQGPSYNEQFF.

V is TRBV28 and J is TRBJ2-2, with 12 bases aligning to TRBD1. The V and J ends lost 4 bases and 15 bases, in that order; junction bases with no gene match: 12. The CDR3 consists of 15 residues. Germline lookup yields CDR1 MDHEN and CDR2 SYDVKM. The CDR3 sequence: CASSSILGTGGGVFF. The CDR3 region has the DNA TGTGCCAGCAGTTCAATCCTCGGGACAGGGGGCGGGGTGTTTTTT.

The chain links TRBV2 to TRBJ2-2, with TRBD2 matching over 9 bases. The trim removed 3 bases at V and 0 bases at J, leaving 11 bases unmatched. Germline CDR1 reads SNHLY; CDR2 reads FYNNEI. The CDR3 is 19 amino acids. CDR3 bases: TGTGCCAGCAGTGACGGACTAAGGGCTAGCGGGGCGAACACCGGGGAGCTGTTTTTT. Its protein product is CASSDGLRASGANTGELFF.

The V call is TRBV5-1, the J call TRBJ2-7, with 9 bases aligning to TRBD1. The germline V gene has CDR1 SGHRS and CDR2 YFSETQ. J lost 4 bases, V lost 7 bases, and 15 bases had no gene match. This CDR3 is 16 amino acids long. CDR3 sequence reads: CASSRTTGTGTYEQYF. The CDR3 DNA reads TGCGCCAGCTCCCGAACGACCGGGACAGGGACGTACGAGCAGTACTTC.

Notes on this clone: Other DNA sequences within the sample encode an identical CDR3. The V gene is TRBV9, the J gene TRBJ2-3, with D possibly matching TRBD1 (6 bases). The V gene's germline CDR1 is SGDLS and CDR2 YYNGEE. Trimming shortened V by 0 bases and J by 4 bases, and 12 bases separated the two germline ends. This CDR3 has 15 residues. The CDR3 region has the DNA TGTGCCAGCAGCGTAGAGGGGGTTGGCGCAGATACGCAGTATTTT. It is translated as CASSVEGVGADTQYF.

CDR3 in DNA: TGTGCCAGCAGCCCAGGCGGGACTAGCAAGGAACAGTTCTTC. It specifies CASSPGGTSKEQFF. The V and J genes are TRBV7-3 and TRBJ2-1; 9 bases are shared with TRBD2. CDR3 length: 14 residues. After removal of 5 bases from V and 13 bases from J, the junction contained 12 bases not matched to a gene. Germline V gives CDR1 SGHTA, CDR2 FQGTGA.

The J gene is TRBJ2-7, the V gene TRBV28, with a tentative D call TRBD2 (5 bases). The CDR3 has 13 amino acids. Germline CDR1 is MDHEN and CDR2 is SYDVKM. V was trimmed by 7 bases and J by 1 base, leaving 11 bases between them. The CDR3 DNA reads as TGTGCCAGCACTGAGCCGGGGTCCTACGAGCAGTACTTC. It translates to CASTEPGSYEQYF.

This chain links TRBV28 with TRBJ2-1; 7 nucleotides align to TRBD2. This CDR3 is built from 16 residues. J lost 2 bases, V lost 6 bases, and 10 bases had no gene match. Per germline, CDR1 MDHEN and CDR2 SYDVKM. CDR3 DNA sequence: TGTGCCAGCAGCGGGGAAAGCGGGAAGGCCTACAATGAGCAGTTCTTC. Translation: CASSGESGKAYNEQFF.

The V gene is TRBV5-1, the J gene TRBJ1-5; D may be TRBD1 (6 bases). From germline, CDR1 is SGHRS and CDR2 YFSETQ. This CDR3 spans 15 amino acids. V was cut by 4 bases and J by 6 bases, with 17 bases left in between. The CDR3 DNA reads TGCGCCAGCAGCCCGCTTGCGGGGGCGAGTCAGCCCCAGCATTTT. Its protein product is CASSPLAGASQPQHF.